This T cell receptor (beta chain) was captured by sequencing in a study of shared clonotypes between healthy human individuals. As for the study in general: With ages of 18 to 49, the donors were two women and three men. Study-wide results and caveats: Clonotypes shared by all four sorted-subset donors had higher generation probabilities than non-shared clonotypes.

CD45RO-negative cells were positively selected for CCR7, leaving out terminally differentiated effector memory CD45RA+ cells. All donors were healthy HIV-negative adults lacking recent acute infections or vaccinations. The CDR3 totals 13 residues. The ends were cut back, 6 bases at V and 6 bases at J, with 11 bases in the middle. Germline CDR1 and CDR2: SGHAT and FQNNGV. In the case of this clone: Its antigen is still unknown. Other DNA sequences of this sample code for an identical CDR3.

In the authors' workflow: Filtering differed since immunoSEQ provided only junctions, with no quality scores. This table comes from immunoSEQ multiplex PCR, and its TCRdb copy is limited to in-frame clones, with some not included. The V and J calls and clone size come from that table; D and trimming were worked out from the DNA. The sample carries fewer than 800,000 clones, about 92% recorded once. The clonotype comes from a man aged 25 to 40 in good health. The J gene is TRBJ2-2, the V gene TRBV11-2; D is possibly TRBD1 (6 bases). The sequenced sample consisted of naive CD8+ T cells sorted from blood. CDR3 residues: CASSPTGSGELFF. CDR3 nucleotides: TGTGCCAGCAGTCCTACAGGGTCCGGGGAGCTGTTTTTT.